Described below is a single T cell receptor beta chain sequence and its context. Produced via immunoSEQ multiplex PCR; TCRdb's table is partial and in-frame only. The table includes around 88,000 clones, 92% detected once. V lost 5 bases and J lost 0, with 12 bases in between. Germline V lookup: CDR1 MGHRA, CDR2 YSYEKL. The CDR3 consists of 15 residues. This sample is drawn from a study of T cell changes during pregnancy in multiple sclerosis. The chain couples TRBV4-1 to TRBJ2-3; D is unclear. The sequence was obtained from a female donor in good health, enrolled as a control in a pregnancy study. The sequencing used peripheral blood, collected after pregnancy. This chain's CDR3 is CASSSFGSSTDTQYF. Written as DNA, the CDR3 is TGCGCCAGCAGCTCTTTCGGTAGCAGCACAGATACGCAGTATTTT.